This T cell receptor beta chain is from a study of shared T cell receptors in the human thymus. The V gene's germline CDR1 is LNHDA and CDR2 SQIVND (reference sequence). The CDR3 runs 15 residues. Trimming pared 3 bases from V and 4 bases from J, leaving 15 bases between. The protocol was immunoSEQ multiplex PCR, while the TCRdb copy is restricted to in-frame clones and leaves out a portion. Among roughly 710,000 clones listed, approximately 83% were seen once. These data were likewise used in another study, on human thymus T cells. As reported in that work: Thymic and blood repertoires appeared to display a bias in their usage of V and J genes.

This chain links TRBV19 with TRBJ1-1, with a weak D call TRBD1 (6 bases). The clonotype originates from a girl under three years old with a congenital heart defect. The sample comprised thymocytes. CDR3 DNA: TGTGCCAGTAGTATTATAACAGGGACATTCACTGAAGCTTTCTTT. Translated: CASSIITGTFTEAFF.